Listed here are 3 T cell receptor beta chains from one sample, sequenced in a study of blood T cell repertoires in COVID-19. Measured with immunoSEQ multiplex PCR; TCRdb has only the in-frame clones, and not every one. The sample records about 220,000 clones, 87% being singletons. The specimen sequenced was peripheral blood. The receptor source for this set is a man aged 40-49 years with active or convalescent COVID-19.

This sequence joins TRBV4-1 and TRBJ1-5; TRBD1 aligns across 9 bases. The CDR3 has 17 residues. Trimming cost V 2 bases and J 2 bases; bases outside gene matches: 7. Germline V gene data show CDR1 as MGHRA and CDR2 as YSYEKL. CDR3 DNA: TGCGCCAGCAGCCAAATGGGGACAGGGTTTGGCAATCAGCCCCAGCATTTT. Translating it yields CASSQMGTGFGNQPQHF.

This clone appeared a few times. The chain links TRBV3-1 (or the pseudogene TRBV3-2) to TRBJ2-7, with D unresolved. Germline V gene lookup returns CDR1 LGHDT and CDR2 YNNKEL (reference sequence). V lost 4 bases, J lost 2 bases, and 21 bases lay in between. The CDR3 totals 17 residues. The CDR3 coding sequence is TGTGCCAGCAGCCGTACTGACTCTCCCCGGTCACCCTACGAGCAGTACTTC. Its translation is CASSRTDSPRSPYEQYF.

V gene TRBV28 combines with J gene TRBJ1-2; a possible D gene is TRBD1 (6 bases). V dropped 3 bases and J dropped 4 bases, with 9 bases sitting between them. Germline V gene data show CDR1 as MDHEN and CDR2 as SYDVKM. The CDR3 has 13 residues. CDR3 nucleotides: TGTGCCAGCAGTTTGGACAGCCTCTATGGCTACACCTTC. Its protein is CASSLDSLYGYTF.